The 4 T cell receptor beta chains below were found in one sample sequenced in a study of shared clonotypes between healthy human individuals. Libraries were prepared by immunoSEQ multiplex PCR; TCRdb keeps only in-frame clonotypes and omits some of them. The sample records fewer than 850,000 clones, just over 95% being singletons. Naive CD8 isolation took CD45RO-negative cells positively selected for CCR7 and excluded terminally differentiated effector memory CD45RA+ cells. Sample: naive CD8+ T cells sorted from blood. These TCRs come from a man aged 30-40 years in good health.

The V call is TRBV5-1, the J call TRBJ2-1; 13 nucleotides line up with TRBD2. J was trimmed by 8 bases and V by 3 bases; bases with no gene match: 5. The CDR3 spans 15 residues. Per the germline V gene, CDR1 is SGHRS and CDR2 is YFSETQ. The DNA for the CDR3 is TGCGCCAGCAGCTGGTATGGGACTAGCGGGGATGAGCAGTTCTTC. Protein sequence: CASSWYGTSGDEQFF.

J is TRBJ2-6 and V is TRBV10-3; no reliable D call. Germline V CDR1 and CDR2: ENHRY, SYGVKD. This CDR3 contains 13 residues. The ends were cut back, 8 bases at V and 0 bases at J, with 5 bases in the middle. For the CDR3, the DNA is TGTGCCATCTACCACTCTGGGGCCAACGTCCTGACTTTC. The encoded protein is CAIYHSGANVLTF.

This clone was observed once. The genes are TRBV19 and TRBJ1-2; no definite D call. V lost 6 bases and J 2 bases, leaving 10 bases between the germline ends. The germline CDR1 and CDR2 sequences are LNHDA and SQIVND (reference sequence). The CDR3 runs 13 residues. The CDR3 sequence is CASRTKNNYGYTF. The CDR3 nucleotides read TGTGCCAGTAGGACCAAGAACAACTATGGCTACACCTTC.

The chain employs TRBV29-1 and TRBJ2-7; D is unclear. The CDR3 runs 11 residues. Germline CDR1 is SQVTM and CDR2 is ANQGSEA. Trimming took off 2 bases at V and 6 bases at J, with 8 bases between the two ends. The CDR3 nucleotides are TGCAGCGTTGAATTCCGTCTCGAGCAGTACTTC. It encodes CSVEFRLEQYF.